These 16 T cell receptor beta chains share one sample of origin, sequenced in a study of technical replicates of blood from a few donors. Sequencing was performed with immunoSEQ multiplex PCR; in TCRdb, only in-frame clones are kept and a portion is missing. The sample lists approximately 81,000 clones, roughly 95% seen once, with 0.3% to 0.45% in the top ten. The sequencing input was T cells isolated from PBMCs. The source of these receptors is a human donor in good health.

J is TRBJ2-2 and V is TRBV10-3, with TRBD2 identical over 8 bases. CDR1 and CDR2 from the germline V gene are ENHRY and SYGVKD. This CDR3 contains 16 residues. J was trimmed by 7 bases and V by 7 bases; bases with no gene match: 14. The CDR3 DNA sequence: TGTGCCATCAAAAACGCCGGGAGGGCCTATGGCGGGGAGCTGTTTTTT. Amino acids: CAIKNAGRAYGGELFF.

The rearrangement links TRBV30 to TRBJ2-7; TRBD2 aligns across 10 bases. Germline assignment: CDR1 GTSNPN and CDR2 SVGIG (reference sequence). V shed 2 bases, J shed 0 bases, and the junction held 1 base outside the gene matches. The CDR3 totals 14 residues. The CDR3 spells CAWSWTSGSYEQYF. For the CDR3, the DNA is TGTGCCTGGAGTTGGACTAGCGGCTCCTACGAGCAGTACTTC.

This chain links TRBV6-6 with TRBJ1-2; 7 bases are a match to TRBD1. CDR1 MNHNY and CDR2 SVGAGI come from the germline V gene (reference sequence). This CDR3 is built from 15 residues. Unmatched junction bases numbered 6, after V lost 5 bases and J lost 0 bases. CDR3 loop: CASSPFQGANYGYTF. The DNA of the CDR3 is TGTGCCAGCAGTCCCTTTCAGGGGGCTAACTATGGCTACACCTTC.

The J gene is TRBJ1-2, the V gene TRBV4-3, with D unresolved. V lost 0 bases and J 0 bases, leaving 11 bases between the germline ends. Germline CDR1 is LGHNA and CDR2 is YSLEER. There are 16 residues in the CDR3. DNA of the CDR3: TGCGCCAGCAGCCAAGAGTTTGTAGCAGCTAACTATGGCTACACCTTC. Translated: CASSQEFVAANYGYTF.

The chain combines TRBV5-4 with TRBJ2-7; 13 bases map to TRBD2. The ends lost 3 bases at V and 2 bases at J; junction bases unmatched: 2. This CDR3 has 15 residues. CDR1 SGHNT and CDR2 YYREEE come from the germline V gene (reference sequence). CDR3 in amino acids: CASSWTSGRTYEQYF. The CDR3 coding sequence is TGTGCCAGCAGCTGGACTAGCGGGAGAACCTACGAGCAGTACTTC.

Here the CDR3 reads CASSPGTRGLAGTDTQYF. CDR3 DNA sequence: TGTGCCAGCAGCCCGGGGACCAGGGGACTAGCTGGCACAGATACGCAGTATTTT. The chain links TRBV5-6 to TRBJ2-3; TRBD2 agrees at 9 bases. Trimming took 4 bases from V and 1 from J; bases not matched to a gene: 13. Per germline, CDR1 SGHDT and CDR2 YYEEEE. The CDR3 has 18 amino acids. The full variable domain, its missing parts supplied by reference TRBV5-6 and TRBJ2-3, is DAGVTQSPTHLIKTRGQQVTLRCSPKSGHDTVSWYQQALGQGPQFIFQYYEEEERQRGNFPDRFSGHQFPNYSSELNVNALLLGDSALYLCASSPGTRGLAGTDTQYFGPGTRLTVL.

This clone was seen once. The chain employs TRBV5-1 and TRBJ2-3, with 14 bases identical to TRBD2. The CDR3 is made up of 18 amino acids. Trimming took 4 bases from V and 4 from J; bases not matched to a gene: 11. Germline V gene sequence: CDR1 SGHRS, CDR2 YFSETQ. The CDR3 loop is CASSLITTSGRGADTQYF. For the CDR3, the DNA is TGCGCCAGCAGCCTTATTACGACTAGCGGGAGGGGCGCAGATACGCAGTATTTT.

The genes are TRBV20-1 and TRBJ2-1; possible D gene TRBD2, 6 bases. Germline lookup yields CDR1 DFQATT and CDR2 SNEGSKA (reference sequence). V was clipped by 1 base and J by 16 bases, with 14 bases between them. This CDR3 has 11 amino acids. The DNA for the CDR3 is TGCAGTGCTAGAGCTGCGGGGCTGTACTTCTTC. Protein: CSARAAGLYFF.

The chain combines TRBV25-1 with TRBJ1-2, with TRBD1 matching 8 bases. The CDR3 has 15 residues. Per the germline V gene, CDR1 is MGHDK and CDR2 is SYGVNS. With V trimmed by 3 bases and J by 6 bases, 9 bases remained unmatched. This CDR3 reads CASSDPMDRDDGYTF. The CDR3 nucleotides read TGTGCCAGCAGTGACCCTATGGACAGGGACGATGGCTACACCTTC.

J is TRBJ2-2 and V is TRBV27, with D perhaps matching TRBD2 (5 bases). Trimming took 0 bases from V and 7 from J, leaving 12 bases between them. Per germline, CDR1 MNHEY and CDR2 SMNVEV (reference sequence). CDR3 length equals 15 residues. CDR3 DNA: TGTGCCAGCAGTTTATCCCGGGGAAAGGGCGGGGAGCTGTTTTTT. Protein: CASSLSRGKGGELFF.

The chain is built from TRBV7-3 and TRBJ2-7, with 9 bases that match TRBD2. Germline V CDR1 and CDR2: SGHTA, FQGTGA. The CDR3 is 14 amino acids. V gave up 4 bases and J gave up 6 bases; unmatched junction bases: 7. CDR3 in DNA: TGTGCCAGCAGCTCCGTAGCGGGAGAAACCGAGCAGTACTTC. Protein: CASSSVAGETEQYF. The variable domain in full, completed from reference TRBV7-3 and TRBJ2-7, reads GAGVSQTPSNKVTEKGKYVELRCDPISGHTALYWYRQSLGQGPEFLIYFQGTGAADDSGLPNDRFFAVRPEGSVSTLKIQRTERGDSAVYLCASSSVAGETEQYFGPGTRLTVT.

The chain employs TRBV19 and TRBJ2-1, with D tentatively TRBD2 (5 bases). Trimming removed 3 bases from V and 7 bases from J, with 16 bases in between. CDR3 length: 15 residues. Germline CDR1 LNHDA, CDR2 SQIVND (reference sequence). CDR3 DNA: TGTGCCAGTAGTATCGGGAAAATGGGCCTTAATGAGCAGTTCTTC. This gives the protein CASSIGKMGLNEQFF.

This rearrangement joins TRBV2 to TRBJ2-3; D possibly corresponds to TRBD2 (6 bases). The V and J ends lost 5 bases and 0 bases respectively, with 9 bases between them. CDR3 length: 14 amino acids. Per germline, CDR1 SNHLY and CDR2 FYNNEI. The CDR3 here is CASSRAGSTDTQYF. CDR3 nucleotide sequence: TGTGCCAGCAGTCGGGCGGGGAGCACAGATACGCAGTATTTT.

The chain combines TRBV5-4 with TRBJ1-4, with 9 bases lining up with TRBD1. V dropped 2 bases and J dropped 6; count of bases not matched to a gene: 5. Germline V gives CDR1 SGHNT, CDR2 YYREEE (reference sequence). CDR3 length: 15 residues. CDR3 DNA: TGTGCCAGCAGCTTTAGGGGGGACAGGGATGAAAAACTGTTTTTT. It translates to CASSFRGDRDEKLFF.

V usage is TRBV2 and J usage is TRBJ1-1; 7 bases line up with TRBD1. Germline lookup yields CDR1 SNHLY and CDR2 FYNNEI. J gave up 5 bases and V 5 bases, and 8 bases lay outside the gene matches. This CDR3 has 14 amino acids. This CDR3 reads CASSSDRMGTEAFF. In DNA form, the CDR3 reads TGTGCCAGCAGTTCGGACAGGATGGGGACTGAAGCTTTCTTT.

The CDR3 loop is CASSQEDRGLMGGYTF. Here the CDR3 DNA reads TGTGCCAGCAGCCAAGAGGACAGGGGGCTGATGGGGGGCTACACCTTC. The chain recombines TRBV14 with TRBJ1-2; 11 bases map to TRBD1. V lost 0 bases and J lost 8; bases outside the gene matches: 8. CDR3 length equals 16 residues. Looked up from germline, CDR1 is SGHDN and CDR2 is FVKESK.